This entry is about one TCR beta chain. A junction end diverges from the germline sequence, so it may reflect a read error. The data were obtained in a study of identical twins. MiXCR was run by TCRdb on the 5' RACE reads, yielding one entry per CDR3 protein. This table holds 1.5 million to 2 million distinct CDR3 sequences, under 35% found once. Germline V gives CDR1 SEHNR, CDR2 FQNEAQ (reference sequence). CDR3 length equals 18 residues. The material sequenced was cord blood. The chain links TRBV7-9 to TRBJ2-6, with D uncertain. This clonotype was sampled from a newborn girl in good health. In DNA, the CDR3 is TGTGCCAGTAGCTTAAGATCATTCCACCCCACTGGGGCCAACGTCCTGACTTTC. This encodes CASSLRSFHPTGANVLTF. Full variable domain (missing parts from reference TRBV7-9 and TRBJ2-6): DTGVSQNPRHKITKRGQNVTFRCDPISEHNRLYWYRQTLGQGPEFLTYFQNEAQLEKSRLLSDRFSAERPKGSFSTLEIQRTEQGDSAMYLCASSLRSFHPTGANVLTFGAGSRLTVL.